This entry features one TCR beta chain sequence. The antigen remains undetermined. These data are taken from a study of T cells after yellow fever vaccination. For TCR, cDNA came from 5'RACE template switching, which added a universal primer site and UMIs. TCRdb re-analysed the 5' RACE reads in MiXCR, keeping a single row per CDR3 protein. Here the sample spans some 500,000 distinct CDR3 sequences, roughly 13% being singletons. The CDR3 totals 14 residues. Germline V CDR1 and CDR2: DFQATT, SNEGSKA (reference sequence). V lost 3 bases and J 2 bases, leaving 11 bases between the germline ends. Findings and limits, study-wide: A minor fraction of clonotypes spanned both CD4 and CD8 compartments. Any FACS-sorted repertoire could hold abundant clonotypes that contaminate it from the bulk population. Primary-vaccination clones mostly resurfaced post-booster (just under 98% CD4, approximately 87% CD8).

The sequenced sample was PBMCs, obtained on the day of the yellow fever booster vaccination. The chain joins TRBV20-1 to TRBJ1-3; D perhaps matches TRBD1 (6 bases). The receptor was derived from a man aged 25-40 years who received the YFV17D yellow fever vaccine. The CDR3 coding sequence is TGCAGTGCTAGGTCGGGGGCCACTGGAAACACCATATATTTT. Translating it yields CSARSGATGNTIYF.